Here is one T cell receptor (beta chain) with its context. Its target is not known. Trimming removed 5 bases from V and 1 base from J; junction bases left unmatched: 7. This CDR3 is 16 amino acids long. The germline gives CDR1 ENHRY, CDR2 SYGVKD. The data belong to a study of siplizumab effects on memory and regulatory T cells. Regarding the study as a whole: Roughly 75-95% of proliferating CD4+ or CD8+ clones defied assignment to a naive or memory phenotype. Siplizumab significantly reduced alloreactive sequences traceable to unstimulated CD4+ memory cells. Apparently more diverse than memory cells, naive T cells also seemed major alloresponse contributors. Whether proliferating Tregs in siplizumab cultures suppress was not functionally confirmed.

Only in-frame clones appear in the TCRdb table, and some are missing; sequencing was by immunoSEQ multiplex PCR. The data show fewer than 100,000 clones, around 94% seen once. The sequenced sample consisted of non-Treg CD4+ T cells sorted from blood. This TCR came from a human donor in good health. This chain joins TRBV10-3 and TRBJ2-7; 11 bases are shared with TRBD2. The CDR3 sequence: CAISRTSGSGSYEQYF. CDR3 nucleotide sequence: TGTGCCATCAGTCGAACTAGCGGGAGTGGGTCCTACGAGCAGTACTTC.